This paragraph reports one TCR beta chain. The antigen is unknown. This CDR3 contains 15 residues. V lost 8 bases to trimming and J lost 0 bases, with 14 bases between them. Germline V gives CDR1 MNHNS, CDR2 SASEGT. The sample comes from a study of shared clonotypes between healthy human individuals. Sequencing used immunoSEQ multiplex PCR; TCRdb keeps in-frame clones, though not all of them. The sample records some 2.1 million clones, about 95% being singletons. Study outcomes and limitations: When compared with the clonotypes that were shared by all four sorted-subset donors, the non-shared clonotypes turned out to have lower generation probabilities. The authors expected sequencing depth to affect clonotype sharing among donors.

Cells designated naive CD8 were CD45RO-negative and were positively selected for CCR7, with terminally differentiated effector memory CD45RA+ cells excluded. Sequenced: naive CD8+ T cells sorted from blood. This receptor was taken from a man between 18 and 35 years old in good health. The V and J genes are TRBV6-1 and TRBJ1-5; D is possibly TRBD1 (6 bases). DNA for the CDR3: TGTGCCAGCCACCCCCACAGGGATAGCAATCAGCCCCAGCATTTT. As protein: CASHPHRDSNQPQHF.